This is a list of T cell receptor beta chains from one sample in a study of PD-1 blockade in classical Hodgkin lymphoma. Profiled with immunoSEQ multiplex PCR; TCRdb holds only in-frame clones, not every one. The data show some 18,000 clones, more than 65% seen once. The source was peripheral blood mononuclear cells (PBMCs), collected before the fourth cycle of nivolumab. All receptors come from a human donor with classical Hodgkin lymphoma. Each CDR3 is given with its conserved first and last residue. The D gene is left open where the match is weak. Rows may omit the clone size; those that give it use once, few, many or a size class.

>once|TRBV5-1|-|TRBJ2-3
CASSLAGRKTDTQYF
TGCGCCAGCAGCTTGGCAGGGCGAAAAACAGATACGCAGTATTTT
>-|TRBV6-1|-|TRBJ2-3
CASSEWAVRDTQYF
TGTGCCAGCAGTGAATGGGCGGTCAGGGATACGCAGTATTTT
>-|TRBV28|TRBD1|TRBJ2-7
CASSLPGTGWDEQYF
TGTGCCAGCAGTCTACCAGGGACAGGGTGGGACGAGCAGTACTTC
>-|TRBV6-6|-|TRBJ1-2
CASSQSIGGYGYTF
TGTGCCAGCAGTCAATCTATCGGGGGTTATGGCTACACCTTC
>few|TRBV19|-|TRBJ1-3
CASSFLGSSGNTIYF
TGTGCCAGTAGTTTCCTGGGATCCTCTGGAAACACCATATATTTT
>-|TRBV9|TRBD2|TRBJ2-3
CASSVGSGGRPDTQYF
TGTGCCAGCAGCGTGGGTAGCGGGGGGCGGCCAGATACGCAGTATTTT
>-|TRBV11-2|TRBD2|TRBJ2-3
CASSLWGGGGTDTQYF
TGTGCCAGCAGCTTATGGGGCGGGGGAGGCACAGATACGCAGTATTTT
>-|TRBV4-2|-|TRBJ1-1
CASSQDMRSKGGTEAFF
TGTGCCAGCAGCCAAGATATGAGGAGTAAGGGAGGCACTGAAGCTTTCTTT
>-|TRBV6-5|-|TRBJ2-6
CASSYGGHSGANVLTF
TGTGCCAGCAGTTACGGCGGGCACTCTGGGGCCAACGTCCTGACTTTC
>few|TRBV5-1|TRBD2|TRBJ2-3
CASSFPGLASTDTQYF
TGCGCCAGCAGCTTCCCGGGACTAGCTAGCACAGATACGCAGTATTTT
>-|TRBV11-2|-|TRBJ2-3
CASSLVSGELGTQYF
TGTGCCAGCAGCTTAGTTTCGGGAGAGCTAGGTACGCAGTATTTT
>-|TRBV19|TRBD1|TRBJ1-1
CASSPPTGYMNTEAFF
TGTGCCAGTAGTCCACCGACAGGGTACATGAACACTGAAGCTTTCTTT
>-|TRBV19|-|TRBJ2-5
CASSIARGRIETQYF
TGTGCCAGTAGTATAGCCAGGGGGAGGATAGAGACCCAGTACTTC
>once|TRBV28|-|TRBJ2-1
CASRGAPYFNEQFF
TGTGCCAGCAGAGGAGCCCCTTATTTCAATGAGCAGTTCTTC
>-|TRBV2|TRBD1|TRBJ1-6
CASSPQGDLPLHF
TGTGCCAGCAGCCCGCAGGGGGATTTACCCCTCCACTTT
>-|TRBV4-3|-|TRBJ2-3
CASSQARDFSDTQYF
TGCGCCAGCAGCCAAGCCCGGGACTTTTCAGATACGCAGTATTTT
>once|TRBV19|-|TRBJ1-5
CASRVYPTGAGNQPQHF
TGTGCCAGTAGAGTATACCCGACCGGGGCCGGCAATCAGCCCCAGCATTTT
>-|TRBV10-3|-|TRBJ1-1
CASSPQGPNTEAFF
TGTGCCAGCAGCCCTCAGGGCCCGAACACTGAAGCTTTCTTT
>-|TRBV19|-|TRBJ1-2
CASSFITGGYTF
TGTGCCAGTAGTTTTATCACAGGAGGCTACACCTTC
>-|TRBV11-2|-|TRBJ2-2
CASSFIRGSTGELFF
TGTGCCAGCAGCTTTATCCGGGGAAGCACCGGGGAGCTGTTTTTT
>-|TRBV6-6|TRBD1|TRBJ1-4
CASSPGQYNEKLFF
TGTGCCAGCAGCCCGGGACAGTATAATGAAAAACTGTTTTTT
>-|TRBV9|-|TRBJ2-3
CASSVAGQPSTDTQYF
TGTGCCAGCAGCGTAGCCGGCCAGCCGAGCACAGATACGCAGTATTTT
>-|TRBV4-3|-|TRBJ1-6
CASSQDASSSSYNSPLHF
TGCGCCAGCAGCCAAGATGCGAGCTCAAGCTCCTATAATTCACCCCTCCACTTT
>-|TRBV5-6|TRBD1|TRBJ2-5
CASSQGDRLMGTQYF
TGTGCCAGCAGCCAAGGGGACAGGCTCATGGGGACCCAGTACTTC
>-|TRBV7-9|-|TRBJ1-3
CASSLEAASGNTIYF
TGTGCCAGCAGCTTGGAGGCCGCCTCTGGAAACACCATATATTTT
>-|TRBV27|-|TRBJ1-1
CASSPGPRAEAFF
TGTGCCAGCAGCCCAGGGCCCAGGGCTGAAGCTTTCTTT
>few|TRBV28|TRBD2|TRBJ2-5
CASSRGVETQYF
TGTGCCAGCAGTCGGGGGGTGGAGACCCAGTACTTC
>-|TRBV5-8|-|TRBJ2-5
CASSHMTGTQYF
TGTGCCAGCAGCCACATGACTGGGACCCAGTACTTC
>once|TRBV5-1|-|TRBJ1-1
CASSLGGYGDEAFF
TGCGCCAGCAGCTTGGGAGGTTACGGGGATGAAGCTTTCTTT
>few|TRBV19|TRBD1|TRBJ2-1
CASRGQGGNEQFF
TGTGCCAGTAGAGGACAGGGGGGGAATGAGCAGTTCTTC
>-|TRBV6-5|-|TRBJ2-2
CASNLLQGGPGELFF
TGTGCCAGCAACCTTCTCCAGGGGGGCCCCGGGGAGCTGTTTTTT
>medium-sized|TRBV7-2|-|TRBJ2-1
CASSSYYPNEQFF
TGTGCCAGCAGCTCGTACTACCCCAATGAGCAGTTCTTC
>once|TRBV6-5|-|TRBJ2-2
CASSYSILNTGELFF
TGTGCCAGCAGTTACTCGATCCTTAACACCGGGGAGCTGTTTTTT
>-|TRBV28|TRBD1|TRBJ1-5
CASSSRDRGFNQPQHF
TGTGCCAGCAGTTCCCGGGACAGGGGGTTTAATCAGCCCCAGCATTTT
>-|TRBV10-2|TRBD1|TRBJ1-1
CASSEVSGGTEAFF
TGCGCCAGCAGTGAGGTTTCAGGGGGAACTGAAGCTTTCTTT
>-|TRBV5-1|TRBD2|TRBJ2-2
CASSSSGRVPGELFF
TGCGCCAGCAGCTCTAGCGGGAGGGTACCCGGGGAGCTGTTTTTT
>-|TRBV19|-|TRBJ2-1
CASSMVALDEQFF
TGTGCCAGTAGTATGGTAGCACTCGATGAGCAGTTCTTC
>-|TRBV7-2|-|TRBJ2-1
CASSPLGGLGMGFYEQFF
TGTGCCAGCAGCCCCCTGGGCGGTTTGGGGATGGGATTCTATGAGCAGTTCTTC
>-|TRBV27|TRBD2|TRBJ2-3
CASSLSLLLAGGPDTQYF
TGTGCCAGCAGTTTATCCCTTCTACTAGCGGGAGGGCCGGATACGCAGTATTTT
>-|TRBV19|-|TRBJ1-1
CASSIWDGLNTEAFF
TGTGCCAGTAGTATCTGGGACGGATTGAACACTGAAGCTTTCTTT
>-|TRBV6-1|-|TRBJ1-2
CASSEGGGYGYTF
TGTGCCAGCAGTGAAGGGGGAGGCTATGGCTACACCTTC
>few|TRBV20-1|-|TRBJ2-3
CSAGNIDTQYF
TGCAGTGCTGGGAATATAGATACGCAGTATTTT
>-|TRBV4-3|-|TRBJ2-2
CASSHRGNTGELFF
TGCGCCAGCAGCCATCGAGGGAACACCGGGGAGCTGTTTTTT
>-|TRBV21-1|-|TRBJ2-4
CASSVREGTKNIQYF
TGTGCCAGCAGCGTAAGGGAGGGAACCAAAAACATTCAGTACTTC
>-|TRBV6-5|TRBD1|TRBJ1-5
CASSPTGARNQPQHF
TGTGCCAGCAGTCCAACAGGGGCACGCAATCAGCCCCAGCATTTT
>once|TRBV7-2|-|TRBJ2-1
CASSLTPRKFF
TGTGCCAGCAGCTTAACGCCTAGAAAGTTCTTC
>-|TRBV5-5|-|TRBJ2-2
CASSLVGVAGELFF
TGTGCCAGCAGCTTGGTGGGCGTAGCCGGGGAGCTGTTTTTT
>-|TRBV14|-|TRBJ2-1
CASSQVGGRVGNEQFF
TGTGCCAGCAGCCAAGTAGGAGGTAGGGTAGGCAATGAGCAGTTCTTC
>-|TRBV7-2|TRBD2|TRBJ2-1
CASSSWLRGGDGEQFF
TGTGCCAGCAGCTCTTGGCTACGGGGGGGCGATGGAGAGCAGTTCTTC
>-|TRBV6-5|TRBD2|TRBJ2-1
CASSYLAGDCNEQFF
TGTGCCAGCAGTTACCTAGCGGGAGACTGCAATGAGCAGTTCTTC
>-|TRBV6-5|-|TRBJ1-6
CASRTLYGNSPLHF
TGTGCCAGCAGGACCCTTTATGGCAATTCACCCCTCCACTTT
>-|TRBV6-5|TRBD2|TRBJ2-1
CASNSGRAYNEQFF
TGTGCCAGCAATAGCGGGAGGGCTTACAATGAGCAGTTCTTC
>-|TRBV19|-|TRBJ2-1
CASSAWAGVPYNEQFF
TGTGCCAGTAGTGCTTGGGCAGGGGTCCCCTACAATGAGCAGTTCTTC